The 13 T cell receptor beta chains below come from one sample, sequenced in a study of post-analysis software for immune sequencing data. Tagging with unique molecular identifiers was a feature of the TCR beta cDNA libraries. MiXCR, applied by TCRdb to the PCR reads, yields one record per CDR3 protein. Seen here are 650,000 to 850,000 distinct CDR3 sequences, around 53% observed once, and the top ten hold 4.6%. These receptors' antigens are unknown. Study-level results: The study found TRBV5-6, TRBV5-1 and TRBV20-1 among five or six TRBV segments more frequent in patients than controls.

Input material: blood. The receptors stem from a girl aged 10 to 17 with multiple sclerosis.

The sample holds a few counts of this clonotype. J is TRBJ1-2 and V is TRBV6-4, with D perhaps matching TRBD1 (5 bases). V was shortened by 0 bases and J by 4 bases, with 12 bases between the two germline ends. The CDR3 has 15 residues. Per germline, CDR1 MRHNA and CDR2 SNTAGT. The CDR3: CASSDSQGPSYGYTF. For the CDR3, the DNA is TGTGCCAGCAGTGACTCGCAGGGCCCTAGCTATGGCTACACCTTC.

J is TRBJ2-4 and V is TRBV20-1; no clear D gene. The DNA end favors TRBJ2-5, so the J call may be wrong. CDR1 is DFQATT and CDR2 is SNEGSKA in the germline V gene (reference sequence). The CDR3 totals 10 residues. DNA for the CDR3: TGCAGTGCTACGCGAGGGACCCAGTACTTC. Protein product: CSATRGTQYF.

This clonotype was seen more than once but under ten times. The CDR3 reads CAARSASASETQYF. The CDR3 DNA reads as TGTGCCGCAAGGAGCGCCAGCGCGAGCGAGACCCAGTACTTC. The genes are TRBV7-9 and TRBJ2-5; D is unresolved. The CDR3 has 14 residues. In germline, CDR1 is SEHNR, CDR2 FQNEAQ (reference sequence). V dropped 11 bases and J dropped 5 bases, with 21 bases sitting between them. The entire variable domain, with the rest obtained from reference TRBV7-9 and TRBJ2-5, is as follows: DTGVSQNPRHKITKRGQNVTFRCDPISEHNRLYWYRQTLGQGPEFLTYFQNEAQLEKSRLLSDRFSAERPKGSFSTLEIQRTEQGDSAMYLCAARSASASETQYFGPGTRLLVL.

The genes are TRBV11-2 and TRBJ1-1, with 8 bases lining up with TRBD1. Germline lookup yields CDR1 SGHAT and CDR2 FQNNGV. The CDR3 runs 15 residues. V lost 5 bases to trimming and J lost 0 bases; unmatched junction nucleotides: 5. DNA for the CDR3: TGTGCCAGCAGCCAGGACAGGGTCATGAACACTGAAGCTTTCTTT. This translates into CASSQDRVMNTEAFF.

This clonotype was detected only a few times. The genes are TRBV5-1 and TRBJ2-6; TRBD2 aligns across 7 bases. CDR1 and CDR2 from the germline V gene are SGHRS and YFSETQ. This CDR3 comprises 19 residues. The junction had 13 bases not matched to a gene; V was cut back by 2 bases and J by 2 bases. In DNA, the CDR3 is TGCGCCAGCAGCTTAAGGACGGGACTACTCTCTCCTGGGGCCAACGTCCTGACTTTC. Amino acid sequence: CASSLRTGLLSPGANVLTF.

The genes are TRBV20-1 and TRBJ1-1; D is undetermined. The CDR3 spans 14 residues. V was shortened by 4 bases and J by 0 bases, with 12 bases between the two germline ends. The V gene's germline CDR1 is DFQATT and CDR2 SNEGSKA (reference sequence). CDR3: CSANEEEMNTEAFF. In DNA form, the CDR3 reads TGCAGTGCTAATGAAGAGGAGATGAACACTGAAGCTTTCTTT.

The rearrangement uses TRBV20-1 and TRBJ2-5, with TRBD1 identical over 10 bases. The CDR3 consists of 15 residues. Trimming removed 3 bases from V and 5 bases from J; junction bases left unmatched: 9. Germline V gene data show CDR1 as DFQATT and CDR2 as SNEGSKA (reference sequence). The CDR3, as DNA: TGCAGTGCTAGCCCGGGACAGGGGACATTTGAGACCCAGTACTTC. It is translated as CSASPGQGTFETQYF.

The chain recombines TRBV5-1 with TRBJ1-1, with D possibly matching TRBD1 (5 bases). Trimming cost V 0 bases and J 1 base, with 13 bases left between them. Germline CDR1 SGHRS, CDR2 YFSETQ. The CDR3 spans 16 residues. This CDR3 reads CASSLEGEGPNTEAFF. CDR3 nucleotides: TGCGCCAGCAGCTTGGAAGGGGAGGGGCCGAACACTGAAGCTTTCTTT.

A few counts support this clonotype. The chain couples TRBV5-1 to TRBJ2-1; 7 nucleotides agree with TRBD2. The CDR3 length is 15 residues. Germline CDR1 SGHRS, CDR2 YFSETQ. Trimming removed 0 bases from V and 7 bases from J; junction bases left unmatched: 7. The chain's CDR3 is CASSLGLAGRNEQFF. The DNA for the CDR3 is TGCGCCAGCAGCTTGGGACTAGCCGGTAGGAATGAGCAGTTCTTC.

This clonotype has a handful of counts. V gene TRBV20-1 combines with J gene TRBJ2-7, with D possibly being TRBD1 or TRBD2 (6 bases each). This CDR3 region has 13 residues. Germline V gene data show CDR1 as DFQATT and CDR2 as SNEGSKA (reference sequence). The V end lost 5 bases, the J end lost 6 bases, and 17 bases lay between the germline ends. CDR3 in amino acids: CSASGDNGVEQYF. CDR3 sequence (DNA): TGCAGTGCTTCGGGGGACAACGGCGTCGAGCAGTACTTC.

CDR3 coding DNA: TGTGCCAGCAGCCACCTAATAGCGGGAGGGACGAATGAGCAGTTCTTC. This translates into CASSHLIAGGTNEQFF. This chain uses TRBV3-1 with TRBJ2-1, with 11 bases aligning to TRBD2. The CDR3 totals 16 residues. V gave up 3 bases and J gave up 7 bases; unmatched junction bases: 8. Per germline, CDR1 LGHDT and CDR2 YNNKEL (reference sequence).

The genes are TRBV6-5 and TRBJ2-7; 12 bases line up with TRBD1. Germline trimming cut 2 bases from V and 4 bases from J; bases unmatched to any gene: 6. CDR3 length: 16 residues. The germline V gene encodes CDR1 MNHEY and CDR2 SVGAGI. CDR3 in DNA: TGTGCCAGCAGTTACGGACCGGGACAGGGGGCTTACGAGCAGTACTTC. As protein: CASSYGPGQGAYEQYF.

The chain is built from TRBV29-1 and TRBJ1-2; no reliable D call. CDR3 length: 11 residues. From germline, CDR1 is SQVTM and CDR2 ANQGSEA. V lost 6 bases and J 2 bases, leaving 7 bases between the germline ends. Here the CDR3 reads CSVSINYGYTF. CDR3 nucleotides: TGCAGCGTCTCTATAAACTATGGCTACACCTTC.